This TCR beta chain was sequenced in a study of shared clonotypes between healthy human individuals. Whole-study results and caveats: Collection of samples was limited to blood; tissue repertoires likely differ.

The method was immunoSEQ multiplex PCR; TCRdb's version includes in-frame clones alone and lacks a portion of them. Among about 2.5 million clones listed, 85% to 95% were seen once. V trimming: 4 bases; J trimming: 3 bases; junction bases outside the gene matches: 9. This CDR3 is 15 amino acids long. Germline CDR1 reads SGHNT; CDR2 reads YYREEE (reference sequence). To note about this clone: Antigen: not known.

Sequencing input: naive CD4+ T cells from PBMCs. The subset is: CD45RA+ positively selected. The chain carries TRBV5-4 and TRBJ2-7; TRBD2 agrees at 8 bases. This clonotype originated in a man in his late teens or twenties in good health. Some clones in this sample may be carry-over from other donors' samples. The CDR3 spells CASSRVSGENYEQYF. CDR3 DNA sequence: TGTGCCAGCAGCCGGGTTAGCGGGGAGAACTACGAGCAGTACTTC.